The next 22 T cell receptor beta chains were all read from a single sample in a study of blood T cell repertoires in COVID-19. This table comes from immunoSEQ multiplex PCR, and its TCRdb copy is limited to in-frame clones, with some not included. The sample has roughly 200,000 clones, around 79% seen once. Input material: peripheral blood. The receptors here all came from a woman between 40 and 55 years old with COVID-19, enrolled during active disease.

V and J are TRBV7-8 and TRBJ1-3; D is possibly TRBD1 (6 bases). The CDR3 has 15 residues. Germline V lookup: CDR1 SGHVS, CDR2 FQNEAQ. Trimming removed 4 bases from V and 3 bases from J, with 13 bases in between. The CDR3 nucleotides are TGTGCCAGCAGCTCGCGGGGGGCGCGTGGAAACACCATATATTTT. Translation gives CASSSRGARGNTIYF.

Only a few counts were recorded for this clone. The CDR3 is CASGPTQGATGELFF. In DNA form, the CDR3 reads TGTGCCAGTGGCCCGACCCAGGGGGCCACCGGGGAGCTGTTTTTT. The chain recombines TRBV19 with TRBJ2-2, with 8 nucleotides matching TRBD1. Germline loops: CDR1 LNHDA, CDR2 SQIVND (reference sequence). With V trimmed by 8 bases and J by 4 bases, 9 bases remained unmatched. There are 15 residues in the CDR3.

The V gene is TRBV6-6, the J gene TRBJ2-7, with 7 nucleotides matching TRBD1. The trim removed 6 bases at V and 0 bases at J, leaving 8 bases unmatched. The CDR3 runs 15 residues. Germline CDR1 is MNHNY and CDR2 is SVGAGI (reference sequence). In DNA form, the CDR3 reads TGTGCCAGCAGGTCCGGGACAGAGAGCTCCTACGAGCAGTACTTC. Translated: CASRSGTESSYEQYF.

The rearrangement links TRBV30 to TRBJ1-1, with unresolved D. The CDR3 runs to 14 residues. Trimming shortened V by 6 bases and J by 4 bases, and 18 bases separated the two germline ends. Germline CDR1 is GTSNPN and CDR2 is SVGIG (reference sequence). The CDR3 DNA follows: TGTGCCTGCCCCCGCACCGGGGTAGGCACTGAAGCTTTCTTT. This gives the protein CACPRTGVGTEAFF.

This clone turned up a few times. V gene TRBV5-4 combines with J gene TRBJ1-1; 7 bases line up with TRBD1. The germline V gene encodes CDR1 SGHNT and CDR2 YYREEE (reference sequence). The CDR3 consists of 13 residues. Germline trimming cut 1 base from V and 6 bases from J; bases unmatched to any gene: 3. In DNA form, the CDR3 reads TGTGCCAGCAGCTTGTTTACAGGGGCTGAAGCTTTCTTT. Protein sequence: CASSLFTGAEAFF.

This clone was recorded once. The V gene is TRBV6-5, the J gene TRBJ1-2, with 9 bases that match TRBD1. The CDR3 runs 15 residues. The V gene end was trimmed by 2 bases and the J gene end by 4 bases; junction bases not matched to a gene: 5. Germline V gene data show CDR1 as MNHEY and CDR2 as SVGAGI. The CDR3 nucleotides read TGTGCCAGCAGTTACGGGACAGGGTTGGGCTATGGCTACACCTTC. It specifies CASSYGTGLGYGYTF.

This sequence joins TRBV18 and TRBJ2-3, with 14 positions matching TRBD2. CDR3 size: 19 residues. J was trimmed by 4 bases and V by 3 bases; bases with no gene match: 12. Germline CDR1 reads KGHSH; CDR2 reads LQKENI. CDR3 protein: CASSPGLAGGPTTSDTQYF. The CDR3 nucleotides are TGTGCCAGCTCACCCGGACTAGCGGGAGGACCCACCACCTCAGATACGCAGTATTTT.

This rearrangement joins TRBV6-5 to TRBJ1-5; 8 bases agree with TRBD1. CDR3 length: 15 amino acids. Trimming removed 5 bases from V and 2 bases from J; junction bases left unmatched: 5. Germline CDR1 MNHEY, CDR2 SVGAGI. This chain's CDR3 is CASSLDRAGNQPQHF. CDR3 DNA sequence: TGTGCCAGCAGTCTGGACAGGGCGGGCAATCAGCCCCAGCATTTT.

The chain joins TRBV5-1 to TRBJ2-5; TRBD1 agrees at 8 bases. The V gene end was trimmed by 4 bases and the J gene end by 4 bases; junction bases not matched to a gene: 3. Germline loops: CDR1 SGHRS, CDR2 YFSETQ. The CDR3 length is 13 residues. The DNA for the CDR3 is TGCGCCAGCAGCACAGGACAGGGAGAGACCCAGTACTTC. Its protein product is CASSTGQGETQYF.

A few counts support this clone. This chain joins TRBV7-3 and TRBJ2-3; 8 bases are shared with TRBD2. V shed 5 bases and J 3 bases; nucleotides not matched to a gene: 7. Germline CDR1 reads SGHTA; CDR2 reads FQGTGA. CDR3 length equals 15 residues. CDR3 sequence (DNA): TGTGCCAGCAGCAGCGGACTAGCTGGTACAGATACGCAGTATTTT. This translates into CASSSGLAGTDTQYF.

CDR3 sequence: CASSPGTSGGLGTGELFF. The CDR3 DNA sequence: TGTGCCAGCAGCCCGGGGACTAGCGGGGGGTTGGGCACCGGGGAGCTGTTTTTT. This chain links TRBV7-3 with TRBJ2-2; 15 bases are shared with TRBD2. Germline assignment: CDR1 SGHTA and CDR2 FQGTGA. V lost 5 bases and J lost 4; bases outside the gene matches: 8. The CDR3 totals 18 residues.

The V and J genes are TRBV29-1 and TRBJ2-1; TRBD2 matches 8 bases. V shed 3 bases and J 5 bases; nucleotides not matched to a gene: 21. CDR1 SQVTM and CDR2 ANQGSEA come from the germline V gene. This CDR3 has 19 amino acids. The CDR3 region has the DNA TGCAGCGTTGAGGTGGTAGGAGATATTAGCGGGGTTTGGGACAATGAGCAGTTCTTC. Its protein product is CSVEVVGDISGVWDNEQFF.

This chain connects TRBV11-3 to TRBJ2-5, with TRBD2 identical over 7 bases. From germline, CDR1 is SGHNT and CDR2 YENEEA. V lost 2 bases, J lost 5 bases, and 17 bases stayed unmatched. CDR3 length equals 18 residues. The CDR3 region has the DNA TGTGCCAGCAGCTTATATGCTAGCGGAGCTGTCGGATATGAGACCCAGTACTTC. Its protein product is CASSLYASGAVGYETQYF.

J is TRBJ1-3 and V is TRBV18; 9 bases are a match to TRBD1. The V segment lost 2 bases and the J segment 2 bases; nucleotides outside the gene matches: 4. Germline CDR1 reads KGHSH; CDR2 reads LQKENI. The CDR3 spans 16 residues. CDR3 residues: CASSPITGGTGNTIYF. The CDR3 coding sequence is TGTGCCAGCTCACCAATCACAGGGGGCACTGGAAACACCATATATTTT. Drawing the rest from reference TRBV18 and TRBJ1-3, the complete variable domain is NAGVMQNPRHLVRRRGQEARLRCSPMKGHSHVYWYRQLPEEGLKFMVYLQKENIIDESGMPKERFSAEFPKEGPSILRIQQVVRGDSAAYFCASSPITGGTGNTIYFGEGSWLTVV.

This clone was recorded a few times. The V and J genes are TRBV5-1 and TRBJ2-7; the D gene is possibly TRBD1 (5 bases). The V gene's germline CDR1 is SGHRS and CDR2 YFSETQ. The CDR3 is made up of 16 amino acids. Trimming stripped 3 bases from V and 0 bases from J, with 16 bases between. The CDR3, as DNA: TGCGCCAGCAGCTCAGGGCAGCCCAAGTCCTCCTACGAGCAGTACTTC. This encodes CASSSGQPKSSYEQYF.

The chain employs TRBV18 and TRBJ2-7; 9 bases line up with TRBD1. CDR3 length equals 17 residues. Per the germline V gene, CDR1 is KGHSH and CDR2 is LQKENI. Trimming took 0 bases from V and 2 from J; bases not matched to a gene: 8. CDR3 amino acids: CASSPPSRDREAYEQYF. CDR3 nucleotides: TGTGCCAGCTCACCACCGAGCCGGGACAGGGAAGCCTACGAGCAGTACTTC.

This clone showed up just a few times. The chain employs TRBV4-3 and TRBJ1-6; the D gene is possibly TRBD1 (6 bases). Germline V gene data show CDR1 as LGHNA and CDR2 as YSLEER. The V and J ends lost 0 bases and 5 bases respectively, with 8 bases between them. The CDR3 consists of 15 residues. For the CDR3, the DNA is TGCGCCAGCAGCCAAGAACAGGGTAATAATTCACCCCTCCACTTT. It encodes CASSQEQGNNSPLHF.

The V gene is TRBV7-2, the J gene TRBJ2-5; D unresolved. Germline lookup yields CDR1 SGHTA and CDR2 FQGNSA. CDR3 size: 13 residues. Trimming left V 4 bases short and J 0 bases short, with 6 bases between. Here the CDR3 reads CASSWAYQETQYF. DNA for the CDR3: TGTGCCAGCAGCTGGGCGTACCAAGAGACCCAGTACTTC.

This clone was picked up a small number of times. This rearrangement joins TRBV2 to TRBJ2-1; 8 bases are shared with TRBD1. The V and J ends lost 4 bases and 6 bases, in that order; junction bases with no gene match: 11. This CDR3 is built from 16 residues. The germline CDR1 and CDR2 sequences are SNHLY and FYNNEI. The chain's CDR3 is CASSVGAGTGINEQFF. CDR3 nucleotide sequence: TGTGCCAGCAGTGTTGGGGCCGGGACAGGCATCAATGAGCAGTTCTTC.

The rearrangement links TRBV30 to TRBJ1-5; 7 positions match TRBD1. CDR3 size: 13 residues. Germline CDR1 and CDR2: GTSNPN and SVGIG (reference sequence). V shed 5 bases and J 0 bases; nucleotides not matched to a gene: 1. In nucleotides, the CDR3 is TGTGCCTGGGACAGGGATAGCAATCAGCCCCAGCATTTT. Translating gives CAWDRDSNQPQHF.

The rearrangement joins TRBV11-3 to TRBJ2-7, with 7 positions matching TRBD1. Trimming at V came to 3 bases and at J to 0 bases, leaving 8 bases not matched to a gene. Germline CDR1 reads SGHNT; CDR2 reads YENEEA. The CDR3 spans 16 residues. Written as DNA, the CDR3 is TGTGCCAGCAGCTTGGATGGACAGGCGAGCTCCTACGAGCAGTACTTC. Translating it yields CASSLDGQASSYEQYF.

This clone was picked up a small number of times. This chain connects TRBV5-1 to TRBJ1-1; D is ambiguous. V was pared by 1 base and J by 4 bases, with 8 bases between. Germline loops: CDR1 SGHRS, CDR2 YFSETQ. The CDR3 length is 13 residues. CDR3 protein: CASSLFGSTEAFF. CDR3 sequence (DNA): TGCGCCAGCAGCTTGTTCGGTAGCACTGAAGCTTTCTTT.